Listed below are T cell receptor beta chains from one sample, sequenced in a study of blood T cells in healthy people across ages. TCRdb itself ran the 5' RACE reads through MiXCR, one entry per CDR3 protein. Of hundreds of thousands of distinct CDR3 sequences in the sample, roughly 21% were seen once. Sequenced sample: blood. These receptor sequences come from a man aged 65-85 years in good health. Both conserved end residues are part of each CDR3. D genes are given only for firm matches. Clone size is stated in some rows and not others, as once, few, many or a class when expanded.

- - TRBJ2-4 TRBV7-2 TGTGCCAGCAGCACCGACAGCGAGAGGAACATTCAGTACTTC CASSTDSERNIQYF
- few TRBJ2-6 TRBV2 TGTGCCAGCAGTGAAGGACGGAACTCTGGGGCCAACGTCCTGACTTTC CASSEGRNSGANVLTF
- - TRBJ2-1 TRBV4-3 TGCGCCAGCAGCCAGCTTGACTCGCCGGGAGAGCAGTTCTTC CASSQLDSPGEQFF
- few TRBJ1-2 TRBV9 TGTGCCAGCAGCCCCGCCACCAACTATGGCTACACCTTC CASSPATNYGYTF
TRBD2 few TRBJ2-1 TRBV5-1 TGCGCCAGCCGGGGCGGCGGGGGACCCTCCTACAATGAGCAGTTCTTC CASRGGGGPSYNEQFF
TRBD2 once TRBJ2-7 TRBV5-6 TGTGCCAGCAGCTTGGACGTAGCGGGCTTGCAGTACTTC CASSLDVAGLQYF
TRBD2 - TRBJ2-7 TRBV20-1 TGCAGTGCTAGTTCTAGCGGGTACGCATCCTACGAGCAGTACTTC CSASSSGYASYEQYF
TRBD1 - TRBJ2-4 TRBV15 TGTGCCACCAGCAGAGAGGGGGACAGTTTCGGCATTCAGTACTTC CATSREGDSFGIQYF
TRBD1 few TRBJ1-4 TRBV12-3/TRBV12-4 TGTGCCAGCACCGAAAGGGGAACCGGGACAGGGGATCGGCAGGCGAGTGAAAAACTGTTTTTT CASTERGTGTGDRQASEKLFF
- few TRBJ2-5 TRBV20-1 TGCAGTGCCAAGTTGGGCAGGGTGCGGGAGACCCAGTACTTC CSAKLGRVRETQYF
- - TRBJ2-2 TRBV5-1 TGCGCCAGCAGCGATGGTGCGGGCTCGAACACCGGGGAGCTGTTTTTT CASSDGAGSNTGELFF
- few TRBJ2-7 TRBV27 TGTGCCAGCAGTTTAAGGTACAGGGACGAGCAGTACTTC CASSLRYRDEQYF
TRBD2 few TRBJ2-3 TRBV7-2 TGTGCCAGCAGCTTGAGTCCGGGACTATCGGGCACAGATACGCAGTATTTT CASSLSPGLSGTDTQYF
- few TRBJ2-7 TRBV7-2 TGTGCCAGCAGCCTAGACGCGGCGGTTAACGAGCAGTACTTC CASSLDAAVNEQYF
- few TRBJ2-3 TRBV5-1 TGCGCCAGCAGCTTGAACGCCGACCCCGCAGATACGCAGTATTTT CASSLNADPADTQYF
TRBD2 few TRBJ2-3 TRBV3-1 TGTGCCAGCAGCCAAGGGAAGACTAGCGGGAGCGTCACAGATACGCAGTATTTT CASSQGKTSGSVTDTQYF
- - TRBJ2-1 TRBV10-3 TGTGCCATCAGTGAGGGGGAGAGCTCCTACAATGAGCAGTTCTTC CAISEGESSYNEQFF